One and the same sample provided the 14 T cell receptor beta chains below, sequenced in a study of cytomegalovirus exposure and HLA in healthy donors. The PCR contained 60 Vbeta and 13 Jbeta primers. Data came from immunoSEQ multiplex PCR; TCRdb stores just in-frame clones and leaves some out. The sample comprises 130,000 or so clones, 70% to 85% of which are singletons, and approximately 3% rests with the top ten. The sample comprised PBMCs. The receptor set was obtained from a young woman in good health and CMV-seropositive.

The J gene is TRBJ2-7, the V gene TRBV7-9, with a possible D match to TRBD1 (6 bases). Germline CDR1 SEHNR, CDR2 FQNEAQ (reference sequence). The CDR3 totals 15 residues. V was pared by 5 bases and J by 0 bases, with 14 bases between. In DNA form, the CDR3 reads TGTGCCAGCAGCCCAGGGGACACCCACTCCTACGAGCAGTACTTC. Translating it yields CASSPGDTHSYEQYF.

The rearrangement joins TRBV25-1 to TRBJ1-3; D unresolved. The germline V gene has CDR1 MGHDK and CDR2 SYGVNS. The CDR3 sequence is 12 residues long. V was shortened by 4 bases and J by 1 base, with 2 bases between the two germline ends. CDR3 in amino acids: CASSVSGNTIYF. In nucleotides, the CDR3 is TGTGCCAGCAGTGTATCTGGAAACACCATATATTTT.

This chain joins TRBV27 and TRBJ2-1; D is uncertain. V lost 7 bases, J lost 5 bases, and 12 bases lay in between. The germline V gene has CDR1 MNHEY and CDR2 SMNVEV (reference sequence). This CDR3 is 13 amino acids long. The CDR3 spells CASTVQLNNEQFF. CDR3 sequence (DNA): TGTGCCAGCACAGTACAGCTAAACAATGAGCAGTTCTTC.

The chain joins TRBV27 to TRBJ2-1, with 8 positions matching TRBD2. With 3 bases clipped from V and 3 bases from J, the junction kept 4 bases outside the gene matches. The CDR3 runs to 15 residues. The V gene's germline CDR1 is MNHEY and CDR2 SMNVEV (reference sequence). DNA of the CDR3: TGTGCCAGCAGTTTTCGCGGGGGGAACTACAATGAGCAGTTCTTC. Its translation is CASSFRGGNYNEQFF.

This clone was seen just once. In DNA, the CDR3 is TGCGCCAGCAGCTATGGCGGGTCAGGGGATCAGCCCCAGCATTTT. Translation: CASSYGGSGDQPQHF. The chain employs TRBV5-1 and TRBJ1-5; a weak D match, TRBD1 (6 bases). The CDR3 totals 15 residues. Trimming removed 3 bases from V and 5 bases from J, with 15 bases in between. The V gene's germline CDR1 is SGHRS and CDR2 YFSETQ.

This chain links TRBV19 with TRBJ2-3, with 11 bases aligning to TRBD1. Trimming cost V 4 bases and J 8 bases; bases outside gene matches: 8. The CDR3 is made up of 15 amino acids. Germline-derived CDR1 and CDR2 are LNHDA and SQIVND (reference sequence). CDR3 bases: TGTGCCAGTAGTACAAGGACAGGGGGCTACGGTACGCAGTATTTT. This translates into CASSTRTGGYGTQYF.

The genes are TRBV18 and TRBJ1-5; TRBD1 is a possible D gene (5 bases). CDR1 KGHSH and CDR2 LQKENI come from the germline V gene. V dropped 6 bases and J dropped 3 bases, with 12 bases sitting between them. The CDR3 has 14 amino acids. The DNA for the CDR3 is TGTGCCAGCTCGGCTCAGGGCGACAATCAGCCCCAGCATTTT. It translates to CASSAQGDNQPQHF.

The rearrangement joins TRBV9 to TRBJ1-1; D might be TRBD1 (6 bases). Trimming shortened V by 2 bases and J by 1 base, and 9 bases separated the two germline ends. The length of the CDR3 is 14 residues. Germline lookup yields CDR1 SGDLS and CDR2 YYNGEE. The CDR3 nucleotides read TGTGCCAGCAGCGTTCAGGGGACGAACACTGAAGCTTTCTTT. It translates to CASSVQGTNTEAFF.

This chain joins TRBV25-1 and TRBJ2-7; TRBD1 agrees at 9 bases. Per germline, CDR1 MGHDK and CDR2 SYGVNS. V was pared by 1 base and J by 6 bases, with 10 bases of the junction left unmatched. This CDR3 has 16 amino acids. CDR3 DNA sequence: TGTGCCAGCAGTGAATCTGTGGGGACAGGGATTACCGAGCAGTACTTC. Its protein is CASSESVGTGITEQYF.

The chain couples TRBV11-3 to TRBJ1-1, with TRBD1 as a possible D gene (5 bases). CDR3 length: 13 amino acids. The V gene's germline CDR1 is SGHNT and CDR2 YENEEA. V lost 5 bases, J lost 7 bases, and 14 bases lay in between. The CDR3 DNA is TGTGCCAGCAGCCTCGGGCGGGGGTTTGAAGCTTTCTTT. Translated, it gives CASSLGRGFEAFF.

CDR3 region: CASSAGQGEYGYTF. Written as DNA, the CDR3 is TGTGCCAGCAGTGCGGGACAGGGGGAATATGGCTACACCTTC. The rearrangement joins TRBV27 to TRBJ1-2; 11 bases line up with TRBD1. V lost 5 bases, J lost 5 bases, and 4 bases stayed unmatched. Germline values: CDR1 MNHEY, CDR2 SMNVEV (reference sequence). The CDR3 totals 14 residues.

V is TRBV7-9 and J is TRBJ1-6, with 9 bases aligning to TRBD1. Germline CDR1 reads SEHNR; CDR2 reads FQNEAQ (reference sequence). With 4 bases clipped from V and 4 bases from J, the junction kept 8 bases outside the gene matches. This CDR3 contains 17 residues. In DNA form, the CDR3 reads TGTGCCAGCAGCTCGAATCCCGGGACAGGGTATAATTCACCCCTCCACTTT. As protein: CASSSNPGTGYNSPLHF.

The chain links TRBV11-1 to TRBJ1-6; TRBD1 agrees at 8 bases. CDR3 length equals 17 residues. With V trimmed by 1 base and J by 1 base, 3 bases remained unmatched. The germline CDR1 and CDR2 sequences are SGHAT and FQDESV (reference sequence). The CDR3 nucleotides are TGTGCCAGCAGCTTAGAACAGGGGGTATCCTATAATTCACCCCTCCACTTT. This codes for CASSLEQGVSYNSPLHF.

V gene TRBV9 combines with J gene TRBJ2-1, with D tentatively TRBD2 (6 bases). Germline CDR1 is SGDLS and CDR2 is YYNGEE. V lost 5 bases to trimming and J lost 2 bases, with 14 bases between them. The CDR3 totals 15 residues. In DNA form, the CDR3 reads TGTGCCAGCAGTCCCACGGCGGGGCCCTACAATGAGCAGTTCTTC. Amino acids: CASSPTAGPYNEQFF.